The 25 T cell receptor beta chains in this list originate from one sample, sequenced in a study of OX40 agonist ivuxolimab in advanced cancers. TCRdb's copy holds only in-frame clones and misses some; the assay was immunoSEQ multiplex PCR. The sample carries fewer than 85,000 clones, 70% to 90% recorded once. Source: CD4+ or CD8+ T cells sorted from blood, taken in a trial of the OX40 agonist ivuxolimab. Receptors were obtained from an adult with an advanced solid tumor such as melanoma, head and neck, liver or kidney cancer.

The chain links TRBV7-3 to TRBJ1-6; a possible D gene is TRBD1 (6 bases). The CDR3 contains 16 residues. V lost 2 bases and J lost 7, with 15 bases in between. The germline V gene has CDR1 SGHTA and CDR2 FQGTGA. The CDR3 reads CASSLFGQGTNSPLHF. In nucleotides, the CDR3 is TGTGCCAGCAGCTTATTTGGGCAGGGGACGAATTCACCCCTCCACTTT.

V and J are TRBV19 and TRBJ2-7; D may match TRBD1 or TRBD2 (5 bases each). The germline gives CDR1 LNHDA, CDR2 SQIVND (reference sequence). Trimming removed 1 base from V and 5 bases from J, with 18 bases in between. This CDR3 contains 16 residues. The DNA of the CDR3 is TGTGCCAGTAGTATAGGAGGGACGGCAGGCCCCGACGAGCAGTACTTC. It is translated as CASSIGGTAGPDEQYF. The whole variable domain, filled in from reference TRBV19 and TRBJ2-7, reads DGGITQSPKYLFRKEGQNVTLSCEQNLNHDAMYWYRQDPGQGLRLIYYSQIVNDFQKGDIAEGYSVSREKKESFPLTVTSAQKNPTAFYLCASSIGGTAGPDEQYFGPGTRLTVT.

This clone was detected once. The CDR3 sequence is CAWSVLKRGNTIYF. Written as DNA, the CDR3 is TGTGCCTGGAGTGTACTTAAAAGGGGAAACACCATATATTTT. This chain links TRBV30 with TRBJ1-3; D uncertain. V was trimmed by 0 bases and J by 4 bases, leaving 10 bases between them. Germline V gives CDR1 GTSNPN, CDR2 SVGIG (reference sequence). The CDR3 consists of 14 residues.

The chain links TRBV28 to TRBJ2-5; unclear D gene. Trimming cost V 11 bases and J 3 bases, with 13 bases left between them. The CDR3 runs 12 residues. Germline V gene sequence: CDR1 MDHEN, CDR2 SYDVKM. The DNA for the CDR3 is TGTGCCGTACGACTCTCCGAAGAGACCCAGTACTTC. It yields the protein CAVRLSEETQYF.

The chain is built from TRBV28 and TRBJ1-1, with D perhaps matching TRBD1 (6 bases). Germline CDR1 is MDHEN and CDR2 is SYDVKM. Trimming stripped 7 bases from V and 11 bases from J, with 17 bases between. This CDR3 comprises 12 residues. CDR3 protein: CASKEGDRTAFF. The CDR3 DNA sequence: TGTGCCAGCAAGGAGGGGGACCGAACCGCTTTCTTT.

This chain uses TRBV7-2 with TRBJ2-2; no definite D call. Trimming took off 1 base at V and 0 bases at J, with 9 bases between the two ends. CDR1 is SGHTA and CDR2 is FQGNSA in the germline V gene. The CDR3 length is 16 residues. CDR3 amino acids: CASSLVLAANTGELFF. CDR3 nucleotides: TGTGCCAGCAGCTTAGTTTTAGCTGCGAACACCGGGGAGCTGTTTTTT.

CDR3 amino acids: CASSYSTREADTQYF. CDR3 nucleotide sequence: TGTGCCAGCAGTTACTCGACCAGGGAGGCAGATACGCAGTATTTT. This chain links TRBV6-5 with TRBJ2-3; possibly TRBD2 for D (6 bases). Germline V gene data show CDR1 as MNHEY and CDR2 as SVGAGI. Trimming stripped 0 bases from V and 4 bases from J, with 11 bases between. This CDR3 has 15 residues.

This clone has just one count. V usage is TRBV10-1 and J usage is TRBJ1-2; no definite D call. There are 13 residues in the CDR3. Germline V gene data show CDR1 as WNHNN and CDR2 as SYGVQD (reference sequence). V dropped 1 base and J dropped 8 bases, with 11 bases sitting between them. The CDR3 loop is CASSEFPVGGYTF. CDR3 coding DNA: TGCGCCAGCAGTGAGTTCCCCGTGGGAGGCTACACCTTC.

The chain uses TRBV6-4 and TRBJ2-3, with 7 bases fitting TRBD2. Germline V CDR1 and CDR2: MRHNA, SNTAGT. The CDR3 totals 13 residues. V was pared by 6 bases and J by 7 bases, with 7 bases of the junction left unmatched. CDR3 nucleotides: TGTGCCAGCAGGAAGGACGGGACTAATACGCAGTATTTT. Protein: CASRKDGTNTQYF.

The chain combines TRBV30 with TRBJ2-5, with 11 bases that match TRBD2. After removal of 2 bases from V and 5 bases from J, the junction contained 1 base not matched to a gene. CDR3 size: 13 residues. Germline CDR1 and CDR2: GTSNPN and SVGIG (reference sequence). CDR3 in DNA: TGTGCCTGGAGTTCTAGCGGGGGGGAGACCCAGTACTTC. Translated: CAWSSSGGETQYF. The full variable domain, with the rest looked up from reference TRBV30 and TRBJ2-5, is SQTIHQWPATLVQPVGSPLSLECTVEGTSNPNLYWYRQAAGRGLQLLFYSVGIGQISSEVPQNLSASRPQDRQFILSSKKLLLSDSGFYLCAWSSSGGETQYFGPGTRLLVL.

The chain uses TRBV6-5 and TRBJ1-5; no clear D gene. Germline V lookup: CDR1 MNHEY, CDR2 SVGAGI. V was pared by 0 bases and J by 0 bases, with 9 bases between. This CDR3 is 16 amino acids long. The CDR3 DNA reads as TGTGCCAGCAGTTACTCTACACCATATAGCAATCAGCCCCAGCATTTT. Its protein is CASSYSTPYSNQPQHF.

The chain carries TRBV7-9 and TRBJ2-2; no definite D call. V shed 5 bases and J shed 6 bases, with 13 bases lying between them. The CDR3 covers 14 residues. The germline V gene encodes CDR1 SEHNR and CDR2 FQNEAQ (reference sequence). The CDR3, as DNA: TGTGCCAGCAGCCCCGTTGAGGCCGCCGGGGAGCTGTTTTTT. Translated: CASSPVEAAGELFF.

The J gene is TRBJ2-7, the V gene TRBV30; 8 bases map to TRBD2. Germline V gives CDR1 GTSNPN, CDR2 SVGIG (reference sequence). With 1 base clipped from V and 9 bases from J, the junction kept 8 bases outside the gene matches. The CDR3 is 13 residues long. The CDR3 region is CAWSDFPTSGQYF. CDR3 nucleotides: TGTGCCTGGAGTGACTTTCCCACTAGCGGGCAGTACTTC.

This rearrangement joins TRBV7-8 to TRBJ1-5, with TRBD1 identical over 8 bases. V dropped 4 bases and J dropped 4; count of bases not matched to a gene: 3. The CDR3 consists of 14 residues. The V gene's germline CDR1 is SGHVS and CDR2 FQNEAQ. The CDR3: CASSYTGGNQPQHF. In nucleotides, the CDR3 is TGTGCCAGCAGCTACACAGGGGGAAATCAGCCCCAGCATTTT.

This sequence joins TRBV29-1 and TRBJ2-2, with D tentatively TRBD1 or TRBD2 (5 bases each). The CDR3 has 14 residues. Trimming stripped 4 bases from V and 0 bases from J, with 9 bases between. Germline CDR1 is SQVTM and CDR2 is ANQGSEA. CDR3 protein: CSVVGTANTGELFF. DNA of the CDR3: TGCAGCGTTGTAGGGACGGCGAACACCGGGGAGCTGTTTTTT.

The chain joins TRBV5-6 to TRBJ2-7; D not resolved. Trimming stripped 2 bases from V and 5 bases from J, with 5 bases between. The length of the CDR3 is 11 residues. Germline V CDR1 and CDR2: SGHDT, YYEEEE. CDR3 residues: CASSLTDEQYF. In DNA, the CDR3 is TGTGCCAGCAGCTTAACAGACGAGCAGTACTTC.

This chain connects TRBV28 to TRBJ1-4; 9 bases map to TRBD1. The CDR3 is 17 residues long. V was pared by 7 bases and J by 4 bases, with 13 bases of the junction left unmatched. Germline CDR1 reads MDHEN; CDR2 reads SYDVKM. CDR3 in DNA: TGTGCCAGCACCGACACCGGGACAGGGTCCTTTAATGAAAAACTGTTTTTT. Translated: CASTDTGTGSFNEKLFF.

This clone was seen more than once but under ten times. The rearrangement links TRBV28 to TRBJ2-7; 9 bases match TRBD1. CDR1 and CDR2 from the germline V gene are MDHEN and SYDVKM. Germline trimming cut 4 bases from V and 1 base from J; bases unmatched to any gene: 5. CDR3 length equals 15 residues. CDR3 coding DNA: TGTGCCAGCAGTTCCTCCGGGACAGGGTCCTACGAGCAGTACTTC. Residues: CASSSSGTGSYEQYF.

This sequence joins TRBV30 and TRBJ2-3; D gene unclear. The CDR3 runs to 11 residues. The germline V gene encodes CDR1 GTSNPN and CDR2 SVGIG (reference sequence). V shed 2 bases and J shed 9 bases, with 9 bases lying between them. The CDR3 DNA reads TGTGCCTGGAGTCCGTCCGGCACGCAGTATTTT. Translation: CAWSPSGTQYF.

J is TRBJ2-7 and V is TRBV5-6; no clear D gene. The CDR3 has 12 residues. Germline V CDR1 and CDR2: SGHDT, YYEEEE. V was shortened by 5 bases and J by 3 bases, with 9 bases between the two germline ends. CDR3 amino acids: CASSLDGYEQYF. The CDR3 DNA follows: TGTGCCAGCAGTCTCGACGGCTACGAGCAGTACTTC. Together with reference TRBV5-6 and TRBJ2-7, the CDR3 gives the full variable domain: DAGVTQSPTHLIKTRGQQVTLRCSPKSGHDTVSWYQQALGQGPQFIFQYYEEEERQRGNFPDRFSGHQFPNYSSELNVNALLLGDSALYLCASSLDGYEQYFGPGTRLTVT.

This clone appeared a single time. V usage is TRBV7-2 and J usage is TRBJ1-6; no clear D gene. The CDR3 sequence is 13 residues long. The V end lost 5 bases, the J end lost 9 bases, and 11 bases lay between the germline ends. Germline values: CDR1 SGHTA, CDR2 FQGNSA. The CDR3 bases are TGTGCCAGCAGCCCCCGGACCAGTTCACCCCTCCACTTT. Translated, it gives CASSPRTSSPLHF. Variable domain in full (rest from reference TRBV7-2 and TRBJ1-6): GAGVSQSPSNKVTEKGKDVELRCDPISGHTALYWYRQSLGQGLEFLIYFQGNSAPDKSGLPSDRFSAERTGGSVSTLTIQRTQQEDSAVYLCASSPRTSSPLHFGNGTRLTVT.

The gene calls are TRBV5-6 and TRBJ2-3; 11 bases agree with TRBD1. The CDR3 is made up of 15 amino acids. V gave up 5 bases and J gave up 5 bases; unmatched junction bases: 7. Looked up from germline, CDR1 is SGHDT and CDR2 is YYEEEE. CDR3 nucleotides: TGTGCCAGCAGGAGGACAGGGGGCGCGGGAGATACGCAGTATTTT. It is translated as CASRRTGGAGDTQYF.

The V call is TRBV2, the J call TRBJ2-7; TRBD1 matches 7 bases. This CDR3 has 11 residues. Unmatched junction bases numbered 1, after V lost 6 bases and J lost 5 bases. CDR1 and CDR2 (germline): SNHLY, FYNNEI. CDR3 residues: CASRTGNEQYF. The CDR3 nucleotides are TGTGCCAGCAGGACAGGGAACGAGCAGTACTTC.

The V call is TRBV4-3, the J call TRBJ1-2; TRBD1 matches 10 bases. The CDR3 has 16 residues. The V and J ends lost 4 bases and 0 bases, in that order; junction bases with no gene match: 5. The germline gives CDR1 LGHNA, CDR2 YSLEER. The CDR3 region is CASSPQDRGANYGYTF. In nucleotides, the CDR3 is TGCGCCAGCAGCCCCCAGGACAGGGGGGCTAACTATGGCTACACCTTC.

The chain has TRBV30 and TRBJ1-4; D remains ambiguous. V lost 2 bases and J 7 bases, leaving 17 bases between the germline ends. This CDR3 is 15 amino acids long. In germline, CDR1 is GTSNPN, CDR2 SVGIG (reference sequence). CDR3 protein: CAWSNPSGRGEKLFF. The CDR3 DNA follows: TGTGCCTGGAGTAACCCGTCCGGGCGTGGTGAAAAACTGTTTTTT.